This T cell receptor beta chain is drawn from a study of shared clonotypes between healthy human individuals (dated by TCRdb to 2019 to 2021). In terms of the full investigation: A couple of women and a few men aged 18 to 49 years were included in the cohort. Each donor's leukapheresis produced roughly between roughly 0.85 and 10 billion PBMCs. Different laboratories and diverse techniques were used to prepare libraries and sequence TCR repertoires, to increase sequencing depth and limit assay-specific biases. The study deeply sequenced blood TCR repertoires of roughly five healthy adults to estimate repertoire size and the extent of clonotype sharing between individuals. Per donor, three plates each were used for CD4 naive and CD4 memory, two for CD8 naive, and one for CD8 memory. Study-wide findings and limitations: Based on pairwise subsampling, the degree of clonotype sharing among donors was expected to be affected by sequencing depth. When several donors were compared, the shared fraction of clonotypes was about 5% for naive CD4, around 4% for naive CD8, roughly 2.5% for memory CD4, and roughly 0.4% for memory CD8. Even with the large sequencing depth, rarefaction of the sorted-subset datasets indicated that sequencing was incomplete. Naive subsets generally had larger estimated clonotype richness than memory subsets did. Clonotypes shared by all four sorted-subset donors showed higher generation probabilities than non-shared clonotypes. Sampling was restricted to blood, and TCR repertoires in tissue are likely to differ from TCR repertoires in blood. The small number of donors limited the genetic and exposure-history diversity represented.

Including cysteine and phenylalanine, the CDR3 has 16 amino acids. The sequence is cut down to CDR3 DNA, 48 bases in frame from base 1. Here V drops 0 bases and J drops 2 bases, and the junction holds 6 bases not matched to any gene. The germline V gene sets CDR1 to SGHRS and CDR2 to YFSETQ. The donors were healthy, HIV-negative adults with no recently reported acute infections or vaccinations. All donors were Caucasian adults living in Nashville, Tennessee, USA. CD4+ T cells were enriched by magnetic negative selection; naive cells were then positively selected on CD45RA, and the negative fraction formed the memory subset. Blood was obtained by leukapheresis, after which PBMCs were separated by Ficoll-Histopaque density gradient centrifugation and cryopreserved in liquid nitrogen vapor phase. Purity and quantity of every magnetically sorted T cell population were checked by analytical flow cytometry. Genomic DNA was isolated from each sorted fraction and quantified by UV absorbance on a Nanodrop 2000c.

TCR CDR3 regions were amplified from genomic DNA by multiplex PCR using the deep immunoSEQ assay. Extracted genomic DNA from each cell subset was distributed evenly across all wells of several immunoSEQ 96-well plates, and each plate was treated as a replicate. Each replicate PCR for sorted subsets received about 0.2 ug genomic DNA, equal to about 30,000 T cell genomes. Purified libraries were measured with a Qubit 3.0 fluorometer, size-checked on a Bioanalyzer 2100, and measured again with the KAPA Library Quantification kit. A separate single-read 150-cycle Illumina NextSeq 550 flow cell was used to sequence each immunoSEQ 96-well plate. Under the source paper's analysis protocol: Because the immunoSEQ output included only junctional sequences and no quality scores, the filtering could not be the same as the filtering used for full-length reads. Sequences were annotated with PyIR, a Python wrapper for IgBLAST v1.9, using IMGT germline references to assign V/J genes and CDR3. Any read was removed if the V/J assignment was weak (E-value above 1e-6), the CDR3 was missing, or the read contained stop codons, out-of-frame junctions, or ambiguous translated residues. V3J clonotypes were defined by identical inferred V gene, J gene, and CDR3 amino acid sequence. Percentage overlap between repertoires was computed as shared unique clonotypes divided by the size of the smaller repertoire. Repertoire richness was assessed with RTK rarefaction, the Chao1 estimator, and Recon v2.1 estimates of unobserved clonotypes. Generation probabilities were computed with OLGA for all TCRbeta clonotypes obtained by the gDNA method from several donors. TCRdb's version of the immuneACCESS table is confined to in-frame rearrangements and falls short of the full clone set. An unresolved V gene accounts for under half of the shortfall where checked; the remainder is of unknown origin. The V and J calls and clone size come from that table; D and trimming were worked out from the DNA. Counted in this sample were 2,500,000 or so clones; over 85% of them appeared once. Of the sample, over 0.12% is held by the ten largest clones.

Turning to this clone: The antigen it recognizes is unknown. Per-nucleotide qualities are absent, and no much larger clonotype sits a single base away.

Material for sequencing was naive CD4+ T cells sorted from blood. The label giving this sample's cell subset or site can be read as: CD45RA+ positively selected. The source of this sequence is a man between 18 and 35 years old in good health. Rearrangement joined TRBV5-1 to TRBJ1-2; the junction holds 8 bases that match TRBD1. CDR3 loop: CASSLAPGQVNYGYTF. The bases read TGCGCCAGCAGCTTGGCCCCGGGACAGGTAAACTATGGCTACACCTTC.